This T cell receptor (beta chain) appears in the sequencing data of a study of cytomegalovirus exposure and HLA in healthy donors. Whole-study context: Roughly 89 million unique TCR sequences came from HLA-typed donors in an early release.

General study points: Sequencing depth across donors, presence/absence analyses assumed, was roughly uniform. A missense DCLRE1C variant was associated with V- and J-gene trimming of TCR beta chains in a later analysis, and an independent cohort replicated the association.

The PCR was carried out with 60 Vbeta primers and 13 Jbeta primers. Using immunoSEQ multiplex PCR, the repertoire was profiled, and TCRdb retains in-frame clones only, with some absent. Here the sample spans some 150,000 clones, around 72% being singletons. Points on this clone: Its antigen is currently unknown.

The germline gives CDR1 MNHNS, CDR2 SASEGT. Trimming pared 5 bases from V and 4 bases from J, leaving 17 bases between. The CDR3 spans 15 residues. The TCR comes from a man aged 50-60 years in good health and CMV-seropositive. This chain joins TRBV6-1 and TRBJ1-1; D not certain. Material for sequencing was PBMCs. This CDR3 is CASSSGNLGTTEAFF. In DNA form, the CDR3 reads TGTGCCAGCAGTTCCGGGAATCTCGGAACCACTGAAGCTTTCTTT.